The T cell receptor beta chain described here comes from a study of T cell repertoires in cytomegalovirus infection. Findings and caveats of the study: Pooled public TCR beta family frequency picked out CMV carriers with the relevant HLA.

Turning to this clonotype: No antigen is known for it.

MiXCR, applied by TCRdb to the reads, yields one record per CDR3 protein. This table holds 450,000 to 600,000 distinct CDR3 sequences, 40% to 50% found once. Germline V gene lookup returns CDR1 LGHDT and CDR2 YNNKEL (reference sequence). The CDR3 runs to 13 residues. The germline V and J ends were trimmed by 4 bases and 7 bases, with 13 bases remaining between them. The chain joins TRBV3-1 to TRBJ1-2; tentatively, D is TRBD1 (5 bases). The sequence came from a human donor in good health (CMV status not recorded). Some clones in this sample may be carry-over from other donors' samples. Specimen: cultured PBMCs, collected from culture after CMV antigen stimulation. The CDR3: CASSPTGVSGYTF. The DNA for the CDR3 is TGTGCCAGCAGCCCTACGGGGGTGTCTGGCTACACCTTC. The variable domain in full, with the rest retrieved from reference TRBV3-1 and TRBJ1-2, is DTAVSQTPKYLVTQMGNDKSIKCEQNLGHDTMYWYKQDSKKFLKIMFSYNNKELIINETVPNRFSPKSPDKAHLNLHINSLELGDSAVYFCASSPTGVSGYTFGSGTRLTVV.